This TCR beta chain came from a study of blood T cell repertoires in COVID-19. Sequencing was performed with immunoSEQ multiplex PCR; in TCRdb, only in-frame clones are kept and a portion is missing. The repertoire holds roughly 230,000 clones, with approximately 91% as singletons. Germline V gene data show CDR1 as SGHNT and CDR2 as YYREEE (reference sequence). CDR3 size: 14 residues. Between the trimmed V and J ends, which lost 4 bases and 1 base, there was a span of 11 bases. Source material: peripheral blood. The chain couples TRBV5-4 to TRBJ2-5; D perhaps matches TRBD2 (7 bases). This clonotype was sampled from a man aged 25 to 40 with COVID-19, enrolled during active disease. CDR3 DNA sequence: TGTGCCAGCAGCCCGGGGGGCTCCCAAGAGACCCAGTACTTC. It translates to CASSPGGSQETQYF. Filled out from reference TRBV5-4 and TRBJ2-5, the complete variable domain reads ETGVTQSPTHLIKTRGQQVTLRCSSQSGHNTVSWYQQALGQGPQFIFQYYREEENGRGNFPPRFSGLQFPNYSSELNVNALELDDSALYLCASSPGGSQETQYFGPGTRLLVL.